A single sample gave rise to the 3 T cell receptor beta chains below, sequenced in a study of blood T cell repertoires in COVID-19 (TCRdb year 2020). To prepare the library, the immunoSEQ multiplex PCR assay was applied. TCRdb's version of the immuneACCESS table is confined to in-frame rearrangements and falls short of the full clone set. An unresolved V gene accounts for under half of the shortfall where checked; the remainder is of unknown origin. In all, the sample holds roughly 29,000 clones, and less than 90% of those were seen once. About 9.8% of the sample is taken by the ten largest. Sequencing was carried out using peripheral blood. The receptors derive from a man aged 80 or over with active COVID-19.

Judged by abundance, this clone is medium-sized. The chain is built from TRBV9 and TRBJ1-3; the match to TRBD1 covers 9 bases. CDR3 length: 13 residues. The V segment lost 0 bases and the J segment 8 bases; nucleotides outside the gene matches: 0. Germline values: CDR1 SGDLS, CDR2 YYNGEE. In nucleotides, the CDR3 is TGTGCCAGCAGCGTAGGGACAGGGGACACCATATATTTT. As protein: CASSVGTGDTIYF.

This clone came up a few times. V usage is TRBV5-8 and J usage is TRBJ2-1; 7 bases align to TRBD2. V shed 1 base and J 7 bases; nucleotides not matched to a gene: 14. This CDR3 spans 17 amino acids. Germline values: CDR1 SGHTS, CDR2 YDEGEE. CDR3 DNA: TGTGCCAGCAGCTTGAGCTGGGGAGCGGGAACCTTTAATGAGCAGTTCTTC. Residues: CASSLSWGAGTFNEQFF.

The J gene is TRBJ2-1, the V gene TRBV12-5, with 10 bases that match TRBD1. Germline CDR1 is LGHNT and CDR2 is FRNRAP. This CDR3 is 17 amino acids long. Losses at the gene ends were 2 bases for V and 3 bases for J; bases not matched to a gene: 7. CDR3 in amino acids: CASGLSIDRGLYNEQFF. CDR3 DNA sequence: TGTGCTAGTGGTTTGTCTATTGACAGGGGGCTCTACAATGAGCAGTTCTTC. Together with reference TRBV12-5 and TRBJ2-1, the CDR3 gives the full variable domain: DARVTQTPRHKVTEMGQEVTMRCQPILGHNTVFWYRQTMMQGLELLAYFRNRAPLDDSGMPKDRFSAEMPDATLATLKIQPSEPRDSAVYFCASGLSIDRGLYNEQFFGPGTRLTVL.